This TCR beta chain derives from a study of blood T cell repertoires in COVID-19. Enrolment of Seattle patients took place during active infection, and they were followed longitudinally. V was trimmed by 3 bases and J by 5 bases, leaving 10 bases between them. The CDR3 extends over 14 amino acids. Germline-derived CDR1 and CDR2 are MDHEN and SYDVKM. In the study's own analysis: Cell counts per sample came from amplifying reference gene primers. The method was immunoSEQ multiplex PCR; TCRdb's version includes in-frame clones alone and lacks a portion of them. The V and J calls and clone size are taken from that table; D and trimming were inferred from the DNA. The sample lists about 89,000 clones; more than 65% were seen once.

V is TRBV28 and J is TRBJ1-4; D is uncertain. Sequencing was carried out using peripheral blood. This TCR derives from a man in his 70s with COVID-19, enrolled during active disease. This CDR3 is CASSLRSWNEKLFF. The CDR3 nucleotides read TGTGCCAGCAGTTTGAGAAGCTGGAATGAAAAACTGTTTTTT.